One sample yielded the 6 T cell receptor beta chains listed below, sequenced in a study of blood T cells in healthy people across ages. A second PCR of 7 to 11 cycles used a sample-barcoded 5' primer and a J-beta primer mix. TCRdb fed the 5' RACE reads into MiXCR, producing one record per CDR3 protein. Counted here are 1.5 million to 2 million distinct CDR3 sequences, roughly 50% occurring once; the ten biggest clones make up 2.1%. The sample comprised blood. The source is a woman aged 40 to 50 in good health.

The V call is TRBV2, the J call TRBJ2-4, with D maybe TRBD2 (6 bases). Between the trimmed V and J ends, which lost 7 bases and 0 bases, there was a span of 16 bases. This CDR3 is 16 amino acids long. In germline, CDR1 is SNHLY, CDR2 FYNNEI. The CDR3 region is CASTEEGLLAKNIQYF. The CDR3 DNA follows: TGTGCCAGCACCGAGGAGGGTTTACTAGCCAAAAACATTCAGTACTTC.

This chain joins TRBV7-2 and TRBJ2-3; 11 positions agree with TRBD2. CDR3 size: 15 residues. Looked up from germline, CDR1 is SGHTA and CDR2 is FQGNSA. V was pared by 5 bases and J by 10 bases, with 11 bases of the junction left unmatched. This CDR3 is CASSDSGGASGPQYF. The CDR3 bases are TGTGCCAGCAGCGATAGCGGGGGGGCATCAGGACCGCAGTATTTT.

In the case of this clonotype: A read error may account for a junction end that differs from germline. The rearrangement uses TRBV14 and TRBJ2-5, with a possible D match to TRBD1 (6 bases). Germline-derived CDR1 and CDR2 are SGHDN and FVKESK. The CDR3 totals 14 residues. The CDR3 coding sequence is TGTGCCAACAGCCCCAGTCAGGGGTGGGAGACCCAGTACTTC. Translation: CANSPSQGWETQYF.

Only a few counts were recorded for this clonotype. The genes are TRBV6-1 and TRBJ1-6; no reliable D call. There are 13 residues in the CDR3. V was shortened by 10 bases and J by 3 bases, with 10 bases between the two germline ends. Germline-derived CDR1 and CDR2 are MNHNS and SASEGT. CDR3 protein: CATTKGYNSPLHF. CDR3 in DNA: TGTGCCACCACGAAGGGCTATAATTCACCCCTCCACTTT.

V gene TRBV5-1 combines with J gene TRBJ2-3, with 7 bases aligning to TRBD2. CDR3 length: 14 amino acids. Trimming took 4 bases from V and 2 from J; bases not matched to a gene: 4. Germline CDR1 reads SGHRS; CDR2 reads YFSETQ. This CDR3 is CASSGAGYTDTQYF. The CDR3 DNA reads as TGCGCCAGCAGCGGAGCGGGATACACAGATACGCAGTATTTT.

The chain recombines TRBV10-1 with TRBJ1-1, with no clear D. Deletions cut 5 bases from V and 1 base from J, with 8 bases between. The V gene's germline CDR1 is WNHNN and CDR2 SYGVQD (reference sequence). The CDR3 is 13 residues long. CDR3 residues: CASSRTQNTEAFF. For the CDR3, the DNA is TGCGCCAGCAGTCGGACCCAGAACACTGAAGCTTTCTTT.